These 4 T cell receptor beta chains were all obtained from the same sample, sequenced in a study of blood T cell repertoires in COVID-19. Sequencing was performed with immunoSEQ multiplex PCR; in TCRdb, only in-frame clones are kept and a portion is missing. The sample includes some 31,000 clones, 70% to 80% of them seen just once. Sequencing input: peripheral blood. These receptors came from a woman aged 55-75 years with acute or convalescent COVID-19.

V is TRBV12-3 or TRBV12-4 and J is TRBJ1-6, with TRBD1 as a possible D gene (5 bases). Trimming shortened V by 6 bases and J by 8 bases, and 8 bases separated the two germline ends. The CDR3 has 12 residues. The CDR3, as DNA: TGTGCCAGCAGGCAGGGTGATTCACCCCTCCACTTT. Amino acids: CASRQGDSPLHF.

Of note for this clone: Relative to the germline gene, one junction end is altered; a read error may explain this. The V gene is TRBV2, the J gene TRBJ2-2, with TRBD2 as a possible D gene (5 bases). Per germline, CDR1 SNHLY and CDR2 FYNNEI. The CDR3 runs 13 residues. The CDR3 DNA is TGTGCCACCAGTCCCGAGGGCACCGGGGAGCTGTTTTTT. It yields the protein CATSPEGTGELFF.

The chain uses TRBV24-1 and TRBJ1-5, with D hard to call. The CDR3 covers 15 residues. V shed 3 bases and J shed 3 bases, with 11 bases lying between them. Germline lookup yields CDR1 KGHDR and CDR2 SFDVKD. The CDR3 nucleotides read TGTGCCACCAGTGATCCAACTAGGGACAATCAGCCCCAGCATTTT. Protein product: CATSDPTRDNQPQHF.

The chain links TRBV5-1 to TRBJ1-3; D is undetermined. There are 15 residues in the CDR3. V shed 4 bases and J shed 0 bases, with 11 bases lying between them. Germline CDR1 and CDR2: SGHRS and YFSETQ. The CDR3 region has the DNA TGCGCCAGCAGCCTAGATGGGTACTCTGGAAACACCATATATTTT. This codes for CASSLDGYSGNTIYF.